A selection of T cell receptor beta chains follows, all from one sample in a study of PD-1 blockade in classical Hodgkin lymphoma. Profiled with immunoSEQ multiplex PCR; TCRdb holds only in-frame clones, not every one. Of some 50,000 clones listed, around four fifths are singletons. The starting material was peripheral blood mononuclear cells (PBMCs), obtained before the fourth cycle of nivolumab. The receptor set was obtained from a human donor with classical Hodgkin lymphoma. CDR3s include the opening cysteine and the closing phenylalanine or tryptophan. The D gene is left open where the match is weak. Clone size is shown for a subset of rows, as once, few, many or a class of expanded clone.

cdr3_nt,cdr3_aa,v_call,clone_size,j_call,d_call
TGTGCCAGCAGCTTAGGTGTAGGTAGCGGGAGCCAAGAGACCCAGTACTTC,CASSLGVGSGSQETQYF,TRBV7-6,NA,TRBJ2-5,TRBD2
TGTGCCAGCACCAGTTTAGCGGGAGGGGGCAATGAGCAGTTCTTC,CASTSLAGGGNEQFF,TRBV6-1,NA,TRBJ2-1,TRBD2
TGCAGCGTTGAAGGGGCGGCAGGGGGCGAAAGCTCCTACGAGCAGTACTTC,CSVEGAAGGESSYEQYF,TRBV29-1,once,TRBJ2-7,TRBD1
TGTGCCTGGAGTGTACTTGGGGATGAGCAGTTCTTC,CAWSVLGDEQFF,TRBV30,NA,TRBJ2-1,NA
TGTGCCAGCAGCGACAGGGCCCCGTACAATGAGCAGTTCTTC,CASSDRAPYNEQFF,TRBV6-5,NA,TRBJ2-1,TRBD1
TGTGCCAGCAGCTTAATACAGTACACTGAAGCTTTCTTT,CASSLIQYTEAFF,TRBV7-2,NA,TRBJ1-1,NA
TGTGCCAGCAGTTTATGGCAGGCGGCTGACAATGAGCAGTTCTTC,CASSLWQAADNEQFF,TRBV28,NA,TRBJ2-1,NA
TGTGCCAGCAGCTTAGTCTCGGGAGTGGGAAACAATGAGCAGTTCTTC,CASSLVSGVGNNEQFF,TRBV7-9,NA,TRBJ2-1,NA
TGTGCCAGCAGTTTCCTGGACAGGTTGGGAGAGACCCAGTACTTC,CASSFLDRLGETQYF,TRBV28,NA,TRBJ2-5,TRBD1
TGTGCCAGCAGCCCCCCCTGGACTAGCGGGGCCTACGAGCAGTACTTC,CASSPPWTSGAYEQYF,TRBV28,NA,TRBJ2-7,TRBD2
TGTGCCAGCAGCTCAGGGACAGGCTCCTACAATGAGCAGTTCTTC,CASSSGTGSYNEQFF,TRBV4-2,NA,TRBJ2-1,TRBD1
TGTGCCAGCAGCTCGGGACTAGCGGGAGCAGATACGCAGTATTTT,CASSSGLAGADTQYF,TRBV5-4,NA,TRBJ2-3,TRBD2
TGCAGCGTTTGTCGGCGGCTAGTCGATGAGCAGTTCTTC,CSVCRRLVDEQFF,TRBV29-1,NA,TRBJ2-1,NA
TGTGCCAGCAGCCTGTCCGGGTCCTGGAATGAAAAACTGTTTTTT,CASSLSGSWNEKLFF,TRBV11-3,NA,TRBJ1-4,NA
TGTGCCAGCAGTGTCGACACGAGCTCCTACGAGCAGTACTTC,CASSVDTSSYEQYF,TRBV2,NA,TRBJ2-7,NA
TGCGCCAGCAGCCACGGGACCGGTGGTCATCAGCCCCAGCATTTT,CASSHGTGGHQPQHF,TRBV4-1,NA,TRBJ1-5,NA
TGTGCCAGCAGTTCCCCTTCAAGGAACACTGAAGCTTTCTTT,CASSSPSRNTEAFF,TRBV27,NA,TRBJ1-1,NA
TGTGCCAGCAGTTACATAGCGGGAGCCACCTACGAGCAGTACTTC,CASSYIAGATYEQYF,TRBV6-5,NA,TRBJ2-7,TRBD2
TGTGCCAGCAGTTTAGCGCTAGGCGGCAGGGACGATCAGTACTTC,CASSLALGGRDDQYF,TRBV28,once,TRBJ2-4,NA
TGTGCCTACGACATATCGAACACCGGGGAGCTGTTTTTT,CAYDISNTGELFF,TRBV2,NA,TRBJ2-2,NA
TGTGCCAGCAGTTACTCGCCGGGAGACTACGAGCAGTACTTC,CASSYSPGDYEQYF,TRBV6-5,NA,TRBJ2-7,NA
TGTGCCAGTAGTATCCCCTTTTCGGGCAGGGGGCGAACAGATACGCAGTATTTT,CASSIPFSGRGRTDTQYF,TRBV19,NA,TRBJ2-3,TRBD1
TGTGCCAGCAGCCCACACTCAGACGGCAGTGAAGCTTTCTTT,CASSPHSDGSEAFF,TRBV9,NA,TRBJ1-1,NA
TGTGCCAGCAGTTACTCGTCGACTGGGGCCAACGTCCTGACTTTC,CASSYSSTGANVLTF,TRBV6-5,NA,TRBJ2-6,NA
TGTGCCAGCAGCTGGTTTTTGAGGGGGTCTGAAGCTTTCTTT,CASSWFLRGSEAFF,TRBV7-2,NA,TRBJ1-1,NA
TGTGCCAGCAGTTCCCTCAGGGCTCGGGAGCAGTACTTC,CASSSLRAREQYF,TRBV28,NA,TRBJ2-7,NA
TGTGCCAGCAGGGAGACCCGGTTAACTGAATGGTACACCTTC,CASRETRLTEWYTF,TRBV27,few,TRBJ1-2,NA
TGTGCCAGCAGCGTAGCTAGCGGGAGGCTCACAGATACGCAGTATTTT,CASSVASGRLTDTQYF,TRBV9,NA,TRBJ2-3,TRBD2
TGTGCCAGTAGTATAGATCGCGAACAGCCCCAGCATTTT,CASSIDREQPQHF,TRBV19,NA,TRBJ1-5,NA
TGTGCCAGCAGCTTAGACGCGGGTTCCTACGAGCAGTACTTC,CASSLDAGSYEQYF,TRBV7-6,NA,TRBJ2-7,NA
TGTGCCAGCAGTGGCCGGGACAGGGGGCGCGAGCAGTACTTC,CASSGRDRGREQYF,TRBV6-1,NA,TRBJ2-7,TRBD1
TGTGCCAGCAGTTCGCTACGACTAGACACGCGTCGCTACGAGCAGTACTTC,CASSSLRLDTRRYEQYF,TRBV28,few,TRBJ2-7,NA
TGTGCCAGCAGTTTTCGCGCTAGCGGGCACAATGAGCAGTTCTTC,CASSFRASGHNEQFF,TRBV27,NA,TRBJ2-1,TRBD2
TGCGCCAGCAGCCAAGCGGCAAGACCAGCGGAGACCCAGTACTTC,CASSQAARPAETQYF,TRBV4-3,NA,TRBJ2-5,NA
TGCAGTGCTAGATTGCCTTGCGAGCAGTACTTC,CSARLPCEQYF,TRBV20-1,NA,TRBJ2-7,NA
TGTGCCAGCAGCACGGGACTAGCGGGAGGAGTGGAAGAGACCCAGTACTTC,CASSTGLAGGVEETQYF,TRBV7-3,NA,TRBJ2-5,TRBD2
TGTGCCAGCAGTGGCTTCGATGGGAATGAGCAGTTCTTC,CASSGFDGNEQFF,TRBV9,NA,TRBJ2-1,NA
TGTGCCAGCAGCGTGGGACTCACCGGGGAGCTGTTTTTT,CASSVGLTGELFF,TRBV9,few,TRBJ2-2,NA
TGTGCCAGCAACCGACGAGACGTTTTGAACACTGAAGCTTTCTTT,CASNRRDVLNTEAFF,TRBV27,NA,TRBJ1-1,NA
TGTGCCAGCAGCGTTACGGGACTAAATCGTGGGGAGACCCAGTACTTC,CASSVTGLNRGETQYF,TRBV9,NA,TRBJ2-5,TRBD2
TGTGCCAGCAGTTTAGGTAGCGGGAAGTTTCATGAGCAGTTCTTC,CASSLGSGKFHEQFF,TRBV28,NA,TRBJ2-1,TRBD2
TGTGCCAGCAGCTCTCCCGGACAAGGCTACGAGCAGTACTTC,CASSSPGQGYEQYF,TRBV7-2,NA,TRBJ2-7,NA
TGTGCCAGCAGTGAGCGACTAGCGGGAGGCACAGATACGCAGTATTTT,CASSERLAGGTDTQYF,TRBV2,NA,TRBJ2-3,TRBD2
TGTGCCAGCAGCTCCGCTTTCTACGAGCAGTACTTC,CASSSAFYEQYF,TRBV6-5,NA,TRBJ2-7,NA
TGCGCCAGCAGCCAAGTGGCTAGCGGGAGTGAGACCCAGTACTTC,CASSQVASGSETQYF,TRBV4-1,NA,TRBJ2-5,TRBD2
TGTGCCAGCAGTCCGACAGGGGAAGATACGCAGTATTTT,CASSPTGEDTQYF,TRBV5-6,NA,TRBJ2-3,TRBD1
TGCGCCAGTTACCTGGGTACGACTAGCGGGCCCGCTACCTACAATGAGCAGTTCTTC,CASYLGTTSGPATYNEQFF,TRBV10-1,NA,TRBJ2-1,TRBD2
TGTGCCAGCAGCTATACAGGGGCGCTTGCCTACGAGCAGTACTTC,CASSYTGALAYEQYF,TRBV6-5,NA,TRBJ2-7,TRBD1
TGTGCCAGCAGCTACGGCGGTTCCAGCTCTGGAAACACCATATATTTT,CASSYGGSSSGNTIYF,TRBV11-2,NA,TRBJ1-3,NA
TGTGCCAGCAGCTTAGATCGGAACAATGAGCAGTTCTTC,CASSLDRNNEQFF,TRBV7-8,NA,TRBJ2-1,NA
TGTGCCAGCAGCGGACCGTTGAGCAATCAGCCCCAGCATTTT,CASSGPLSNQPQHF,TRBV2,NA,TRBJ1-5,NA
TGTGCCAGCAGTCGATCCGAAGCCACTGAAGCTTTCTTT,CASSRSEATEAFF,TRBV11-3,NA,TRBJ1-1,NA